These 15 T cell receptor beta chains share one sample of origin, sequenced in a study of Graves' ophthalmopathy and Graves' hyperthyroidism. Amplification of the TCR beta CDR3 regions used RNA transcripts (as template). First-round RT-PCR used HTBI primers; second-round multiplex PCR followed. TCRdb ran MiXCR on the multiplex PCR reads and lists one entry per CDR3 protein. The table lists about 620,000 distinct CDR3 sequences, 22% of them singletons, with roughly 6.9% in the top ten. The sequencing input was peripheral blood. The source is a woman between 18 and 29 years old with stable Graves' hyperthyroidism. Some clones in this sample may be carry-over from other donors' samples.

In this sample, this clonotype turned up many times. The chain recombines TRBV6-1 with TRBJ1-5; the D is unclear. With 10 bases removed from V and 3 bases from J, the gap between germline ends came to 7 bases. This CDR3 is built from 11 residues. Per germline, CDR1 MNHNS and CDR2 SASEGT. CDR3 DNA sequence: TGTGCCAACGGTAACAATCAGCCCCAGCATTTT. This encodes CANGNNQPQHF.

The J gene is TRBJ2-7, the V gene TRBV30; D unclear. Trimming removed 4 bases at V and 5 bases at J, with 21 bases between. Germline lookup yields CDR1 GTSNPN and CDR2 SVGIG (reference sequence). The CDR3 sequence is 15 residues long. The CDR3 DNA sequence: TGTGCCTGGATGGTCGGCGTCGGTGGGCCCAACGAGCAGTACTTC. This translates into CAWMVGVGGPNEQYF.

This clonotype has at least ten counts. The chain uses TRBV14 and TRBJ1-1, with D unresolved. This CDR3 has 15 residues. The V gene's germline CDR1 is SGHDN and CDR2 FVKESK. V lost 5 bases, J lost 4 bases, and 17 bases lay in between. Written as DNA, the CDR3 is TGTGCCAGCAGCTTACGACGGATCCCGATCACTGAAGCTTTCTTT. Amino acid sequence: CASSLRRIPITEAFF. The full variable domain, rest sourced from reference TRBV14 and TRBJ1-1, is EAGVTQFPSHSVIEKGQTVTLRCDPISGHDNLYWYRRVMGKEIKFLLHFVKESKQDESGMPNNRFLAERTGGTYSTLKVQPAELEDSGVYFCASSLRRIPITEAFFGQGTRLTVV.

This clonotype occurred many times. V usage is TRBV29-1 and J usage is TRBJ2-7, with TRBD1 identical over 7 bases. V was clipped by 3 bases and J by 3 bases; unmatched bases: 5. From germline, CDR1 is SQVTM and CDR2 ANQGSEA. The CDR3 runs 13 residues. Here the CDR3 DNA reads TGCAGCGTTGAGGGGACAGCCGACTACGAGCAGTACTTC. It is translated as CSVEGTADYEQYF.

This clonotype was detected many times. This rearrangement joins TRBV20-1 to TRBJ1-5, with D possibly being TRBD1 (6 bases). The CDR3 has 16 amino acids. Per germline, CDR1 DFQATT and CDR2 SNEGSKA (reference sequence). The ends were cut back, 4 bases at V and 0 bases at J, with 16 bases in the middle. The CDR3 loop reads CSAKTRGANSNQPQHF. CDR3 nucleotide sequence: TGCAGTGCTAAGACGCGGGGGGCGAATAGCAATCAGCCCCAGCATTTT.

The chain links TRBV27 to TRBJ1-2; D is perhaps TRBD1 (6 bases). Trimming stripped 0 bases from V and 0 bases from J, with 11 bases between. CDR3 length equals 16 residues. The germline V gene encodes CDR1 MNHEY and CDR2 SMNVEV (reference sequence). The CDR3 nucleotides are TGTGCCAGCAGTTTATCTGGGGGGGGGCCTAACTATGGCTACACCTTC. Translated: CASSLSGGGPNYGYTF.

This clonotype was counted ten times or more. This chain uses TRBV27 with TRBJ2-5, with D unclear. This CDR3 is 12 amino acids long. Per the germline V gene, CDR1 is MNHEY and CDR2 is SMNVEV (reference sequence). V lost 6 bases to trimming and J lost 1 base, with 6 bases between them. The CDR3 here is CASSSSQETQYF. The CDR3 region has the DNA TGTGCCAGCAGCTCCTCCCAAGAGACCCAGTACTTC.

This chain links TRBV6-5 with TRBJ1-5, with D tentatively TRBD1 (5 bases). Germline CDR1 is MNHEY and CDR2 is SVGAGI. This CDR3 is 15 amino acids long. V lost 2 bases and J lost 4, with 12 bases in between. CDR3 residues: CASSYGTRANQPQHF. As DNA, the CDR3 is TGTGCCAGCAGTTACGGGACCAGGGCAAATCAGCCCCAGCATTTT.

This clonotype was observed at least ten times. The J gene is TRBJ1-1, the V gene TRBV12-3 or TRBV12-4, with D unresolved. V lost 5 bases, J lost 7 bases, and 14 bases lay in between. The CDR3 is made up of 13 amino acids. The CDR3 bases are TGTGCCAGCAGTGGGAGACTGGACCTTGAAGCTTTCTTT. Its translation is CASSGRLDLEAFF.

This clonotype was found a few times. This chain joins TRBV6-1 and TRBJ1-2, with 10 bases that match TRBD1. This CDR3 is 13 amino acids long. V gave up 6 bases and J gave up 8 bases; unmatched junction bases: 6. Germline values: CDR1 MNHNS, CDR2 SASEGT. DNA of the CDR3: TGTGCCAGCAGGCGGACAGGGGGGGAAGGCTACACCTTC. It translates to CASRRTGGEGYTF.

At least ten counts were recorded for this clonotype. The rearrangement links TRBV10-3 to TRBJ2-7; possible D gene TRBD2, 5 bases. Germline V gene data show CDR1 as ENHRY and CDR2 as SYGVKD. Trimming left V 10 bases short and J 0 bases short, with 13 bases between. The CDR3 runs 13 residues. CDR3 protein: CATAGGVSYEQYF. As DNA, the CDR3 is TGTGCCACCGCGGGCGGCGTCTCCTACGAGCAGTACTTC.

This clonotype was observed a handful of times. The chain combines TRBV4-2 with TRBJ1-2; tentatively, D is TRBD1 (5 bases). The germline V gene has CDR1 LGHNA and CDR2 YNFKEQ. The CDR3 is made up of 15 amino acids. V lost 1 base and J lost 4, with 13 bases in between. The CDR3 here is CASSQGGGESYGYTF. The CDR3 DNA is TGTGCCAGCAGCCAAGGAGGAGGGGAGAGCTATGGCTACACCTTC.

The table lists this clonotype with many counts. This sequence joins TRBV6-5 and TRBJ1-1; D call uncertain. Deletions cut 8 bases from V and 4 bases from J, with 11 bases between. The CDR3 covers 12 residues. Germline CDR1 MNHEY, CDR2 SVGAGI. CDR3 bases: TGTGCCAGCGGCGGGAGGACCACTGAAGCTTTCTTT. Translated: CASGGRTTEAFF.

This clonotype appeared many times. DNA of the CDR3: TGTGCCAGCAGTGTTCGTAGAGCGGGTTCCTACGAGCAGTACTTC. This gives the protein CASSVRRAGSYEQYF. This sequence joins TRBV6-1 and TRBJ2-7, with a tentative D call TRBD2 (6 bases). The CDR3 is 15 residues long. The germline V and J ends were trimmed by 4 bases and 1 base, with 14 bases remaining between them. Germline V gene lookup returns CDR1 MNHNS and CDR2 SASEGT.

The table lists this clonotype with a few counts. This chain connects TRBV29-1 to TRBJ2-7, with 11 bases that match TRBD1. This CDR3 comprises 15 residues. Trimming at V came to 7 bases and at J to 3 bases, leaving 11 bases not matched to a gene. Germline CDR1 is SQVTM and CDR2 is ANQGSEA. The CDR3: CSALRPGQGDYEQYF. The CDR3 DNA is TGCAGCGCGCTCCGACCGGGACAGGGGGACTACGAGCAGTACTTC.